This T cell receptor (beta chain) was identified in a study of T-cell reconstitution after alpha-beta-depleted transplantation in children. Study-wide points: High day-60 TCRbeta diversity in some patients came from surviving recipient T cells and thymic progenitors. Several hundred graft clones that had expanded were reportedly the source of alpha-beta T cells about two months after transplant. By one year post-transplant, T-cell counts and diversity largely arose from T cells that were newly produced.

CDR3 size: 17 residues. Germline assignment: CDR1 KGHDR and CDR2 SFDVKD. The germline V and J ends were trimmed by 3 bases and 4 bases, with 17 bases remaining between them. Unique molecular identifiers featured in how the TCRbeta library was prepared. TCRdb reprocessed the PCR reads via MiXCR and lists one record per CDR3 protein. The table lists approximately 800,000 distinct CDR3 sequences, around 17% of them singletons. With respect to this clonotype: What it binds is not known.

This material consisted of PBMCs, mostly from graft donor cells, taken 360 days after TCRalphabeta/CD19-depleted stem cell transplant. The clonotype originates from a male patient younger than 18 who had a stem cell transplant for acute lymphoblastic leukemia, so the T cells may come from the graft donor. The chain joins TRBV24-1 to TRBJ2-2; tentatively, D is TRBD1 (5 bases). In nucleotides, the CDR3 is TGTGCCACCAGTGATCCACCTCGGACAAGGAGCACCGGGGAGCTGTTTTTT. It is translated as CATSDPPRTRSTGELFF.